Listed below are T cell receptor beta chains from one sample, sequenced in a study of blood T cell repertoires in COVID-19. Libraries were prepared by immunoSEQ multiplex PCR; TCRdb keeps only in-frame clonotypes and omits some of them. The sample has hundreds of thousands of clones, 70% to 90% seen once. The sequencing input was peripheral blood. The receptors come from a woman younger than 30 who had recovered from COVID-19. The CDR3 runs from the conserved cysteine through the conserved F or W. Each record gives: CDR3 DNA, CDR3 protein, J gene, clone size, D gene, V gene. The D gene is left open where the match is weak. Not all rows give a size; the values are once, few, many and, for expanded clones, a class.

CDR3 DNA: TGTGCCAGTAGTCATCAGGGATTTGAGGGCTACACCTTC
CDR3 protein: CASSHQGFEGYTF
J gene: TRBJ1-2
clone size: .
D gene: .
V gene: TRBV19

CDR3 DNA: TGCGCCAGCAGCCAACAGGCAGCCTCCTACGAGCAGTACTTC
CDR3 protein: CASSQQAASYEQYF
J gene: TRBJ2-7
clone size: few
D gene: .
V gene: TRBV4-1

CDR3 DNA: TGTGCCAGCAGCCAAGATTACAGGGGGACCTCTGGAAACACCATATATTTT
CDR3 protein: CASSQDYRGTSGNTIYF
J gene: TRBJ1-3
clone size: .
D gene: TRBD1
V gene: TRBV4-2

CDR3 DNA: TGTGCCAGCAGCCAAGACTACATCCGGGGTAGCTCCTACAATGAGCAGTTCTTC
CDR3 protein: CASSQDYIRGSSYNEQFF
J gene: TRBJ2-1
clone size: .
D gene: .
V gene: TRBV4-2

CDR3 DNA: TGTGCCAGCAATCGCGGGACTCCCTCAACCGGGGAGCTGTTTTTT
CDR3 protein: CASNRGTPSTGELFF
J gene: TRBJ2-2
clone size: many
D gene: .
V gene: TRBV6-5

CDR3 DNA: TGTGCCAGCAGCCCCAGAAACACCGGGGAGCTGTTTTTT
CDR3 protein: CASSPRNTGELFF
J gene: TRBJ2-2
clone size: .
D gene: .
V gene: TRBV11-3

CDR3 DNA: TGTGCCAGCAGCCCCCACGGGGACAGGGGGAAGGAGACCCAGTACTTC
CDR3 protein: CASSPHGDRGKETQYF
J gene: TRBJ2-5
clone size: .
D gene: TRBD1
V gene: TRBV7-2

CDR3 DNA: TGTGCCAGCAAACGGGGACTAGCGGAAAACATTCAGTACTTC
CDR3 protein: CASKRGLAENIQYF
J gene: TRBJ2-4
clone size: .
D gene: TRBD2
V gene: TRBV2

CDR3 DNA: TGTGCCAGTCGCTCCTACAATGAGCAGTTCTTC
CDR3 protein: CASRSYNEQFF
J gene: TRBJ2-1
clone size: .
D gene: .
V gene: TRBV9

CDR3 DNA: TGCAGCGTTGAAGATGTCGGGGGTGGGAACTATGGCTACACCTTC
CDR3 protein: CSVEDVGGGNYGYTF
J gene: TRBJ1-2
clone size: .
D gene: .
V gene: TRBV29-1

CDR3 DNA: TGCGCCAGCAGCACAGGGATGAGCGAGCAGTACTTC
CDR3 protein: CASSTGMSEQYF
J gene: TRBJ2-7
clone size: .
D gene: .
V gene: TRBV5-1

CDR3 DNA: TGTGCCAGTAGTATCGGACAGGGCAATGAGCAGTTCTTC
CDR3 protein: CASSIGQGNEQFF
J gene: TRBJ2-1
clone size: .
D gene: TRBD1
V gene: TRBV19

CDR3 DNA: TGTGCCAGCAGCTCCGCCGGGACAGCGAACACTGAAGCTTTCTTT
CDR3 protein: CASSSAGTANTEAFF
J gene: TRBJ1-1
clone size: .
D gene: TRBD1
V gene: TRBV5-6

CDR3 DNA: TGTGCCAGCAGCCCGATGGACAGCTTCTCCTACAATGAGCAGTTCTTC
CDR3 protein: CASSPMDSFSYNEQFF
J gene: TRBJ2-1
clone size: once
D gene: .
V gene: TRBV7-9

CDR3 DNA: TGTGCCAGTAGTAGTCAGGGGATCAATGAGCAGTTCTTC
CDR3 protein: CASSSQGINEQFF
J gene: TRBJ2-1
clone size: .
D gene: .
V gene: TRBV19

CDR3 DNA: TGTGCCAGCAGCAGGGACAGGCAGACTGAAGCTTTCTTT
CDR3 protein: CASSRDRQTEAFF
J gene: TRBJ1-1
clone size: .
D gene: TRBD1
V gene: TRBV7-3

CDR3 DNA: TGTGCCAGCAATTGGGGAGGGAGCTATGGCTACACCTTC
CDR3 protein: CASNWGGSYGYTF
J gene: TRBJ1-2
clone size: .
D gene: .
V gene: TRBV12-3/TRBV12-4

CDR3 DNA: TGTGCCAGCAGTGAAATGAAGGAGCAAGAGACCCAGTACTTC
CDR3 protein: CASSEMKEQETQYF
J gene: TRBJ2-5
clone size: .
D gene: .
V gene: TRBV2

CDR3 DNA: TGTGCCATCAGTGAGTCGTCTAGCGGGAGAAGCATGTACGAGCAGTACTTC
CDR3 protein: CAISESSSGRSMYEQYF
J gene: TRBJ2-7
clone size: .
D gene: TRBD2
V gene: TRBV10-3

CDR3 DNA: TGCGCCAGCAGCTTGGATCGGCAGGGGGACACTGAAGCTTTCTTT
CDR3 protein: CASSLDRQGDTEAFF
J gene: TRBJ1-1
clone size: .
D gene: TRBD1
V gene: TRBV5-1

CDR3 DNA: TGTGCCAGTAGTATAGATCTATCCGGGTTTGCACCCCTCCACTTT
CDR3 protein: CASSIDLSGFAPLHF
J gene: TRBJ1-6
clone size: few
D gene: .
V gene: TRBV19

CDR3 DNA: TGTGCCAGCAGCGTAGATGGCGGGAGGGCCTACGAGCAGTACTTC
CDR3 protein: CASSVDGGRAYEQYF
J gene: TRBJ2-7
clone size: .
D gene: TRBD2
V gene: TRBV9

CDR3 DNA: TGTGCCAGCAGCTTGGAGGCCCTTATGAACACTGAAGCTTTCTTT
CDR3 protein: CASSLEALMNTEAFF
J gene: TRBJ1-1
clone size: .
D gene: .
V gene: TRBV7-6

CDR3 DNA: TGTGCCTGTTCGGGACAGAAGAACACTGAAGCTTTCTTT
CDR3 protein: CACSGQKNTEAFF
J gene: TRBJ1-1
clone size: .
D gene: TRBD1
V gene: TRBV30

CDR3 DNA: TGTGCCAGCAGCGCGACAGGGGAATATACGCAGTATTTT
CDR3 protein: CASSATGEYTQYF
J gene: TRBJ2-3
clone size: .
D gene: TRBD1
V gene: TRBV9

CDR3 DNA: TGTGCCAGCTCACCATCGGCTAGCGTGTACGAGCAGTACTTC
CDR3 protein: CASSPSASVYEQYF
J gene: TRBJ2-7
clone size: .
D gene: .
V gene: TRBV18

CDR3 DNA: TGTGCCAGCAGTGAGGATACAGGGTACTACGAGCAGTACTTC
CDR3 protein: CASSEDTGYYEQYF
J gene: TRBJ2-7
clone size: few
D gene: .
V gene: TRBV25-1

CDR3 DNA: TGTGCCAGCCCCTCTAACTATGGCTACACCTTC
CDR3 protein: CASPSNYGYTF
J gene: TRBJ1-2
clone size: .
D gene: .
V gene: TRBV2

CDR3 DNA: TGCAGCGCCGCCCCTTTCGAGGGATTGGGAACTGAAGCTTTCTTT
CDR3 protein: CSAAPFEGLGTEAFF
J gene: TRBJ1-1
clone size: .
D gene: .
V gene: TRBV29-1

CDR3 DNA: TGTGCCAGCAGTCCAGGGACAGAGGGGGCCGGGGAGCTGTTTTTT
CDR3 protein: CASSPGTEGAGELFF
J gene: TRBJ2-2
clone size: .
D gene: TRBD1
V gene: TRBV27

CDR3 DNA: TGTGCCAGCAGCACTAGCGACCCATACAATGAGCAGTTCTTC
CDR3 protein: CASSTSDPYNEQFF
J gene: TRBJ2-1
clone size: .
D gene: TRBD2
V gene: TRBV9

CDR3 DNA: TGTGCCAGCAGCTGGGGGGGACAGAACACTGAAGCTTTCTTT
CDR3 protein: CASSWGGQNTEAFF
J gene: TRBJ1-1
clone size: once
D gene: .
V gene: TRBV6-2/TRBV6-3

CDR3 DNA: TGTGCCAGTAGTATTTTAGGACAGGCCACCTACGAGCAGTACTTC
CDR3 protein: CASSILGQATYEQYF
J gene: TRBJ2-7
clone size: .
D gene: TRBD1
V gene: TRBV19

CDR3 DNA: TGTGCCACCTTGGACATGATGCAGTATTTT
CDR3 protein: CATLDMMQYF
J gene: TRBJ2-3
clone size: once
D gene: .
V gene: TRBV10-3

CDR3 DNA: TGCAGTGCTAGATCGGGGACTGAAGCTTTCTTT
CDR3 protein: CSARSGTEAFF
J gene: TRBJ1-1
clone size: .
D gene: .
V gene: TRBV20-1

CDR3 DNA: TGTGCCAGCAGTTATCTACCCCCTCCCTACGAGCAGTACTTC
CDR3 protein: CASSYLPPPYEQYF
J gene: TRBJ2-7
clone size: once
D gene: .
V gene: TRBV27

CDR3 DNA: TGCGCCAGCAGCTTGGCGACAGGGGCTAATGGAAACACCATATATTTT
CDR3 protein: CASSLATGANGNTIYF
J gene: TRBJ1-3
clone size: .
D gene: TRBD1
V gene: TRBV5-1

CDR3 DNA: TGTGCCAGCAGCTTCGGACTGATCAATGAGCAGTTCTTC
CDR3 protein: CASSFGLINEQFF
J gene: TRBJ2-1
clone size: .
D gene: .
V gene: TRBV7-2

CDR3 DNA: TGTGCCACCAGCAGAGAGGGAGGCGGTTATGGCTACACCTTC
CDR3 protein: CATSREGGGYGYTF
J gene: TRBJ1-2
clone size: .
D gene: .
V gene: TRBV15

CDR3 DNA: TGTGCCAGCAGCGTAATTGGGGCTCTCGAGACCCAGTACTTC
CDR3 protein: CASSVIGALETQYF
J gene: TRBJ2-5
clone size: .
D gene: .
V gene: TRBV9

CDR3 DNA: TGTGCCAGCAGCTCCGGACTAGTAACACGGTCCTACAATGAGCAGTTCTTC
CDR3 protein: CASSSGLVTRSYNEQFF
J gene: TRBJ2-1
clone size: .
D gene: TRBD2
V gene: TRBV11-2

CDR3 DNA: TGCGCCAGCAGCCCAAGCGGGTTAGCGGGAGTTTACGAGCAGTACTTC
CDR3 protein: CASSPSGLAGVYEQYF
J gene: TRBJ2-7
clone size: once
D gene: TRBD2
V gene: TRBV4-3

CDR3 DNA: TGCAGTGCTAGTTATTCCCAGCGGGAGACCGGGGAGCTGTTTTTT
CDR3 protein: CSASYSQRETGELFF
J gene: TRBJ2-2
clone size: .
D gene: TRBD2
V gene: TRBV20-1

CDR3 DNA: TGCGCCAGCAGCTTGGATATCGGACAGGGGAAAGCTTTCTTT
CDR3 protein: CASSLDIGQGKAFF
J gene: TRBJ1-1
clone size: .
D gene: TRBD1
V gene: TRBV5-1

CDR3 DNA: TGTGCCAGCAGTCTAGGACAGGGGAGCTATGGCTACACCTTC
CDR3 protein: CASSLGQGSYGYTF
J gene: TRBJ1-2
clone size: .
D gene: TRBD1
V gene: TRBV6-5

CDR3 DNA: TGTGCCAAGGGGGCTCTCGGCACAGATACGCAGTATTTT
CDR3 protein: CAKGALGTDTQYF
J gene: TRBJ2-3
clone size: .
D gene: TRBD1
V gene: TRBV7-2

CDR3 DNA: TGTGCCACCAGCATCCGGACAGAGAACACTGAAGCTTTCTTT
CDR3 protein: CATSIRTENTEAFF
J gene: TRBJ1-1
clone size: .
D gene: .
V gene: TRBV15

CDR3 DNA: TGTGCCAGTAGTCTCCCTTCCGGAGGCACAGATACGCAGTATTTT
CDR3 protein: CASSLPSGGTDTQYF
J gene: TRBJ2-3
clone size: .
D gene: .
V gene: TRBV19

CDR3 DNA: TGTGCCATCAGTGGTAGAGGGGACAGTAAGAACACCGGGGAGCTGTTTTTT
CDR3 protein: CAISGRGDSKNTGELFF
J gene: TRBJ2-2
clone size: .
D gene: TRBD1
V gene: TRBV10-3

CDR3 DNA: TGTGCCAGCAGTTACTCCCAGGTGGGAGAAAGCAATCAGCCCCAGCATTTT
CDR3 protein: CASSYSQVGESNQPQHF
J gene: TRBJ1-5
clone size: .
D gene: .
V gene: TRBV6-2/TRBV6-3

CDR3 DNA: TGTGCCAGCAGCTTACTCGGTGTGGCTGAAGCTTTCTTT
CDR3 protein: CASSLLGVAEAFF
J gene: TRBJ1-1
clone size: .
D gene: .
V gene: TRBV7-3